The rows below give T cell receptor beta chains drawn from one sample of a study of T-cell reconstitution after alpha-beta-depleted transplantation in children. TCRdb recomputed calls from the PCR reads with MiXCR, one row per CDR3 protein. The data contain around 78,000 distinct CDR3 sequences, around 7.9% of them singletons. Material: PBMCs from the stem cell graft donor, obtained from the stem cell graft. These receptors originate from a human donor who donated a stem cell graft to a child with acute lymphoblastic leukemia. Both conserved end residues are part of each CDR3. D genes are given only for firm matches. Clone size is not always given. Where it is, it says once, few, many or a class for expanded clones.

V	J	D	size	CDR3	DNA
TRBV2	TRBJ1-2	-	few	CAFSSPGAGHPSFNYGYTF	TGTGCCTTCAGTTCCCCCGGGGCAGGGCACCCATCCTTCAACTATGGCTACACCTTC
TRBV7-3	TRBJ1-1	-	many	CASSSSTGAKAFF	TGTGCCAGCAGCTCCAGTACAGGCGCCAAAGCTTTCTTT
TRBV11-2	TRBJ2-7	TRBD1	once	CASSGQGATYEQYF	TGTGCCAGCAGCGGACAGGGGGCCACCTACGAGCAGTACTTC
TRBV11-2	TRBJ1-1	-	many	CASSSRGTDTEAFF	TGTGCCAGCAGCTCGCGGGGGACCGACACTGAAGCTTTCTTT
TRBV2	TRBJ2-2	-	once	CASNEAGRDTGELFF	TGTGCCAGTAACGAAGCGGGCCGCGACACCGGGGAGCTGTTTTTT
TRBV6-6	TRBJ2-5	-	many	CASSAVGRETQYF	TGTGCCAGCAGCGCCGTGGGGCGAGAGACCCAGTACTTC
TRBV5-1	TRBJ1-2	TRBD1	-	CASSASGTGARGYTF	TGCGCCAGCAGCGCTTCCGGGACAGGGGCACGGGGCTACACCTTC
TRBV11-2	TRBJ2-3	-	many	CASSSQISRVADTQYF	TGTGCCAGCAGCTCCCAAATCTCCAGAGTTGCAGATACGCAGTATTTT
TRBV29-1	TRBJ1-1	TRBD1	few	CSGSGTGPNTEAFF	TGCAGCGGTTCCGGGACAGGCCCCAACACTGAAGCTTTCTTT
TRBV11-2	TRBJ2-7	-	many	CASSLVESYEQYF	TGTGCCAGCAGCTTAGTTGAGTCCTACGAGCAGTACTTC
TRBV12-2	TRBJ1-5	-	few	CASRLANLRDQPQHF	TGTGCAAGTCGCTTAGCGAACCTCAGGGATCAGCCCCAGCATTTT
TRBV9	TRBJ1-1	TRBD1	many	CASSDRGGFYTEAFF	TGTGCCAGCAGCGACAGGGGTGGGTTTTATACTGAAGCTTTCTTT
TRBV5-5	TRBJ2-6	-	many	CATDTTGSGANVLTF	TGTGCCACCGACACAACGGGTTCTGGGGCCAACGTCCTGACTTTC
TRBV7-3	TRBJ1-5	TRBD1	many	CASSTRDRVQPQHF	TGTGCCAGCAGCACCCGGGACAGGGTCCAGCCCCAGCATTTT
TRBV2	TRBJ1-6	-	-	CASRETVGYNSPLHF	TGTGCCAGCAGGGAAACAGTTGGCTATAATTCACCCCTCCACTTT
TRBV7-2	TRBJ1-5	-	many	CASSTRGGRVGQPQHF	TGTGCCAGCAGCACAAGGGGGGGGCGAGTCGGTCAGCCCCAGCATTTT
TRBV15	TRBJ2-7	TRBD1	many	CATSIDRGQRKQYF	TGTGCCACCAGCATCGACAGGGGGCAAAGGAAGCAGTACTTC
TRBV28	TRBJ2-7	TRBD2	-	CASSRLAGPYEQYF	TGTGCCAGCAGCAGACTAGCGGGGCCCTACGAGCAGTACTTC
TRBV9	TRBJ1-3	-	few	CASSAAGSSGNTIYF	TGTGCCAGCAGCGCAGCAGGGAGCTCTGGAAACACCATATATTTT
TRBV12-3/TRBV12-4	TRBJ1-5	TRBD1	few	CASSEDRGHQPQHF	TGTGCCAGCAGTGAGGACAGGGGTCATCAGCCCCAGCATTTT
TRBV20-1	TRBJ1-5	-	many	CSARVGGSNQPQHF	TGCAGTGCTAGAGTAGGCGGTAGCAATCAGCCCCAGCATTTT
TRBV19	TRBJ1-1	-	few	CASTPDTGRTEAFF	TGTGCCAGTACCCCCGATACAGGGCGGACTGAAGCTTTCTTT
TRBV21-1	TRBJ2-7	-	many	CASIGTSVLQWGYYEQYF	TGTGCCAGCATCGGGACTAGCGTTCTTCAGTGGGGCTACTACGAGCAGTACTTC
TRBV27	TRBJ1-2	-	once	CASSSQSLARYGYTF	TGTGCCAGCAGTTCTCAATCCTTAGCGCGCTATGGCTACACCTTC
TRBV4-2	TRBJ2-3	-	-	CASSQEERYTDTQYF	TGTGCCAGCAGCCAAGAGGAACGGTACACAGATACGCAGTATTTT
TRBV9	TRBJ2-1	-	many	CASSVDGAGGSINEQFF	TGTGCCAGCAGCGTAGATGGGGCCGGGGGTTCTATCAATGAGCAGTTCTTC
TRBV5-1	TRBJ2-4	-	many	CASSLGGLPLAKNIQYF	TGCGCCAGCAGCTTGGGGGGCCTTCCTTTAGCCAAAAACATTCAGTACTTC
TRBV6-5	TRBJ1-5	-	many	CASSYGGRLSNQPQHF	TGTGCCAGCAGTTATGGGGGCCGGCTGAGCAATCAGCCCCAGCATTTT
TRBV12-3/TRBV12-4	TRBJ2-7	TRBD2	many	CASSLERGSYEQYF	TGTGCCAGCAGTTTAGAGCGGGGTTCCTACGAGCAGTACTTC
TRBV29-1	TRBJ2-3	-	once	CSVALLVGGSTDTQYF	TGCAGCGTTGCCCTACTAGTGGGAGGATCCACAGATACGCAGTATTTT
TRBV7-2	TRBJ1-2	TRBD1	many	CASSFRGQGIYGYTF	TGTGCCAGCAGCTTCCGGGGACAGGGAATCTATGGCTACACCTTC
TRBV19	TRBJ2-1	-	many	CASSARSSEQFF	TGTGCCAGTAGTGCCCGATCGTCTGAGCAGTTCTTC
TRBV7-2	TRBJ2-7	-	many	CASSLLGYEQYF	TGTGCCAGCAGCTTATTGGGCTACGAGCAGTACTTC
TRBV20-1	TRBJ1-3	-	many	CSARALNRAGGNTIYF	TGCAGTGCTAGAGCGTTAAACAGGGCAGGAGGAAACACCATATATTTT
TRBV6-1	TRBJ2-1	-	many	CASSEGEGANEQFF	TGTGCCAGCAGTGAAGGGGAGGGGGCAAATGAGCAGTTCTTC
TRBV28	TRBJ2-5	-	-	CARGFALGKETQYF	TGTGCCAGGGGCTTCGCCTTGGGGAAAGAGACCCAGTACTTC
TRBV5-1	TRBJ2-7	-	many	CASSLDNLNYEQYF	TGCGCCAGCAGCTTGGACAACTTAAACTACGAGCAGTACTTC
TRBV13	TRBJ1-1	-	few	CASSSGPVGSFF	TGTGCCAGCAGCAGCGGGCCGGTTGGGTCTTTCTTT
TRBV27	TRBJ2-6	-	-	CASSLSTDRISGANVLTF	TGTGCCAGCAGTTTATCGACAGACCGCATCTCTGGGGCCAACGTCCTGACTTTC
TRBV5-4	TRBJ1-6	-	-	CASSSRPSSYNSPLHF	TGTGCCAGCAGCTCTCGACCGAGCTCCTATAATTCACCCCTCCACTTT
TRBV10-3	TRBJ1-3	-	-	CAISVMGTGSSGNTIYF	TGTGCCATCAGTGTAATGGGAACAGGGAGCTCTGGAAACACCATATATTTT
TRBV28	TRBJ1-6	-	many	CASSTGPGNSPLHF	TGTGCCAGCAGCACGGGTCCAGGGAATTCACCCCTCCACTTT
TRBV4-3	TRBJ2-1	-	few	CASSQDRTLNEQFF	TGCGCCAGCAGCCAAGATCGGACCCTCAATGAGCAGTTCTTC
TRBV7-8	TRBJ2-5	-	many	CASIRTRGAETQYF	TGTGCCAGCATCCGGACCCGGGGCGCTGAGACCCAGTACTTC
TRBV4-1	TRBJ2-3	TRBD1	-	CASSLNWNRDSRTDTQYF	TGCGCCAGCAGCCTCAATTGGAACCGGGACAGCCGCACAGATACGCAGTATTTT
TRBV5-1	TRBJ1-5	-	many	CASSLSGSEGNQPQHF	TGCGCCAGCAGCTTATCCGGGAGTGAGGGCAATCAGCCCCAGCATTTT
TRBV7-2	TRBJ2-1	TRBD2	many	CASSAPGTSGGATKYNEQFF	TGTGCCAGCAGCGCCCCCGGGACTAGCGGGGGGGCCACTAAATACAATGAGCAGTTCTTC
TRBV19	TRBJ2-7	TRBD2	-	CASSISGSVHEQYF	TGTGCCAGTAGTATCAGCGGGAGTGTCCACGAGCAGTACTTC
TRBV29-1	TRBJ2-3	TRBD2	many	CSVKTWGGNTDTQYF	TGCAGCGTCAAGACCTGGGGGGGAAACACAGATACGCAGTATTTT
TRBV6-1	TRBJ1-5	TRBD1	many	CASSETGQNQPQHF	TGTGCCAGCAGTGAGACAGGGCAAAATCAGCCCCAGCATTTT
TRBV29-1	TRBJ2-7	-	-	CSVGSQGQTHEQYF	TGCAGCGTTGGGTCACAGGGTCAAACTCACGAGCAGTACTTC
TRBV7-2	TRBJ2-7	-	many	CASSIDTASYEQYF	TGTGCCAGCAGTATAGACACGGCCTCCTACGAGCAGTACTTC